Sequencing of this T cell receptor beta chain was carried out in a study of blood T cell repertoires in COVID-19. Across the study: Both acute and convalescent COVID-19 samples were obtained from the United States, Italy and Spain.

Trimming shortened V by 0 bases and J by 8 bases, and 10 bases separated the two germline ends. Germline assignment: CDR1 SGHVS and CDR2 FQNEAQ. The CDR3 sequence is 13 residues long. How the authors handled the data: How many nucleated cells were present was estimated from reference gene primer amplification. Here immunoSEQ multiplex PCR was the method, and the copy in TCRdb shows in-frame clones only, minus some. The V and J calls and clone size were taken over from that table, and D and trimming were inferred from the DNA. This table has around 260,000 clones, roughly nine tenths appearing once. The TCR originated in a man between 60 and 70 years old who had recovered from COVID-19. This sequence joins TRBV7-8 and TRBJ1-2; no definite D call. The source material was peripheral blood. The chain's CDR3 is CASSLAGDRGYTF. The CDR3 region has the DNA TGTGCCAGCAGCTTAGCCGGGGATCGCGGCTACACCTTC.